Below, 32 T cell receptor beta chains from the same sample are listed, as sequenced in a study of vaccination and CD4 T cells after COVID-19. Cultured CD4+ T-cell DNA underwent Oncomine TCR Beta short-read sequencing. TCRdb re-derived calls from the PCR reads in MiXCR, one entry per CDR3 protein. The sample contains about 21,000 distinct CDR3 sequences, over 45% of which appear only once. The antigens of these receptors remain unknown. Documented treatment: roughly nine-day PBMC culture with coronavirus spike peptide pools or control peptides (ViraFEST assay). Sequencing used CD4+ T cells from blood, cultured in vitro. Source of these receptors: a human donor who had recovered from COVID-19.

CDR3 protein: CASSYSRGTYEQYF. DNA of the CDR3: TGTGCCAGCAGTTACTCGAGGGGAACCTACGAGCAGTACTTC. This rearrangement joins TRBV6-2 or TRBV6-3 to TRBJ2-7, with D perhaps assigned TRBD1 or TRBD2 (5 bases each). The CDR3 sequence is 14 residues long. Between the trimmed V and J ends, which lost 0 bases and 2 bases, there was a span of 8 bases. Germline CDR1 reads MNHEY; CDR2 reads SVGEGT.

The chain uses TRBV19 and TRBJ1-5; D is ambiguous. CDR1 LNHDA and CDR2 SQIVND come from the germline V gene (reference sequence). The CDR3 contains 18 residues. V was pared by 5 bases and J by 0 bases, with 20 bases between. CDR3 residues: CASSPSWGGGYSNQPQHF. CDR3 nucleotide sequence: TGTGCCAGTAGTCCCTCCTGGGGTGGAGGATATAGCAATCAGCCCCAGCATTTT.

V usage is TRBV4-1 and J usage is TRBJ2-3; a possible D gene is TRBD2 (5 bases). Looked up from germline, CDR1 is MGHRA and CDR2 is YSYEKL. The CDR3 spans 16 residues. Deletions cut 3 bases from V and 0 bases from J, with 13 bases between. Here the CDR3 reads CASSQDWGESTDTQYF. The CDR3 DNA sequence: TGCGCCAGCAGCCAGGACTGGGGAGAGAGCACAGATACGCAGTATTTT.

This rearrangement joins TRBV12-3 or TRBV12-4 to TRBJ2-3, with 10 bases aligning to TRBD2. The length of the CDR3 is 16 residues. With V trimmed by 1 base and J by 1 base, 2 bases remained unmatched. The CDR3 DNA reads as TGTGCCAGCAGTTTAGGGCTAGCGGGGGGCACAGATACGCAGTATTTT. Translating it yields CASSLGLAGGTDTQYF.

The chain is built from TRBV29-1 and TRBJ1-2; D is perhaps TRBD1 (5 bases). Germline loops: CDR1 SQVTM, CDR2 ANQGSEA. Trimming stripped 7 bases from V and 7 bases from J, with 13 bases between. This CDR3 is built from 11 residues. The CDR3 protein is CSAGGGSGYTF. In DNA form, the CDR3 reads TGCAGCGCTGGGGGGGGGTCTGGCTACACCTTC.

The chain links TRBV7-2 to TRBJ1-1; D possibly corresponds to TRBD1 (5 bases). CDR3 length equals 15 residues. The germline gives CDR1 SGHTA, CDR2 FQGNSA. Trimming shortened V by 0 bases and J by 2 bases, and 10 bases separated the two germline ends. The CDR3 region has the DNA TGTGCCAGCAGCTTAGCTACGGGACTCAACACTGAAGCTTTCTTT. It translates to CASSLATGLNTEAFF.

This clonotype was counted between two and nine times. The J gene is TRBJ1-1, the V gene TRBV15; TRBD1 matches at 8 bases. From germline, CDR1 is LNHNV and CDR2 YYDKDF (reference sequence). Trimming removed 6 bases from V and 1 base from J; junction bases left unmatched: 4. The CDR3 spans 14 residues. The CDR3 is CATRETGENTEAFF. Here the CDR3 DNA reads TGTGCCACCAGAGAGACAGGGGAGAACACTGAAGCTTTCTTT.

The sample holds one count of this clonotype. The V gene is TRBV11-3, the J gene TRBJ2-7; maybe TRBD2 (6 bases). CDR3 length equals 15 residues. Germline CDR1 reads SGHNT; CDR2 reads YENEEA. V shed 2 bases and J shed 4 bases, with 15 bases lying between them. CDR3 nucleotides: TGTGCCAGCAGCTTACTAGCGTCGGTGAGTTACGAGCAGTACTTC. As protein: CASSLLASVSYEQYF.

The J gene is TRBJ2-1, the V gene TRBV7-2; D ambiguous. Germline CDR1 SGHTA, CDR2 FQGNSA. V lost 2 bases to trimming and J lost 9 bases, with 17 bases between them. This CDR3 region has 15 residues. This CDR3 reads CASSLTPDRPGEQFF. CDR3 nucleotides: TGTGCCAGCAGCTTAACACCCGACCGCCCGGGTGAGCAGTTCTTC.

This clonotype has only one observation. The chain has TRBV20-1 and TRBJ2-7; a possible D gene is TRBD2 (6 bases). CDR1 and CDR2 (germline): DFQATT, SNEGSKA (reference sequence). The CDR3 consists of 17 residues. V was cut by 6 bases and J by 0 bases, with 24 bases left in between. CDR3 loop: CSASPYGTSRLSYEQYF. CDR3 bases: TGCAGTGCCAGTCCTTATGGGACTTCCCGTCTCTCCTACGAGCAGTACTTC.

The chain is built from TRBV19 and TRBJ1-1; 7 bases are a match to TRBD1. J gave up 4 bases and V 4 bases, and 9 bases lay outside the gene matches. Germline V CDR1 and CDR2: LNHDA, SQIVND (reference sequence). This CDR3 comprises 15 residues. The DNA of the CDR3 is TGTGCCAGTAGTAAAAACAGGGGTTCGGGCACTGAAGCTTTCTTT. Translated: CASSKNRGSGTEAFF.

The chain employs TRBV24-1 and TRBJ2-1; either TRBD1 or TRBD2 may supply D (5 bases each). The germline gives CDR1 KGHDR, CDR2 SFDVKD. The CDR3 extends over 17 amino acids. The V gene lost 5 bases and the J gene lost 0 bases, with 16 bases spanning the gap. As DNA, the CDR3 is TGTGCCACCAGTGCCCTCCAGGGTCGGGGCTCCTACAATGAGCAGTTCTTC. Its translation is CATSALQGRGSYNEQFF.

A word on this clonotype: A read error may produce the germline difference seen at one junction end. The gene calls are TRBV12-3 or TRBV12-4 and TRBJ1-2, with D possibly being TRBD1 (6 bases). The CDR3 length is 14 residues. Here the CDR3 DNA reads TGTGCCAGCGGTTTCAGGGGTACAAACTATGGCTACACCTTC. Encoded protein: CASGFRGTNYGYTF.

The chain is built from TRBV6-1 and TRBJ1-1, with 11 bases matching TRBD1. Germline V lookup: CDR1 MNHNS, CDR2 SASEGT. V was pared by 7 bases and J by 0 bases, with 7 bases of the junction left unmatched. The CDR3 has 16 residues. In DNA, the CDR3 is TGTGCCAGCATCCCCGGACAGGGGGCATTGAACACTGAAGCTTTCTTT. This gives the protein CASIPGQGALNTEAFF.

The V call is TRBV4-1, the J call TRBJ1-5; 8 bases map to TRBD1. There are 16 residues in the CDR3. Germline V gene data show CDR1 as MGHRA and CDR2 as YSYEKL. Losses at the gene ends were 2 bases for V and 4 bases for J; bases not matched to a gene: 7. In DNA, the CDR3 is TGCGCCAGCAGCCAAATGACAGGGGACGGGAATCAGCCCCAGCATTTT. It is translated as CASSQMTGDGNQPQHF.

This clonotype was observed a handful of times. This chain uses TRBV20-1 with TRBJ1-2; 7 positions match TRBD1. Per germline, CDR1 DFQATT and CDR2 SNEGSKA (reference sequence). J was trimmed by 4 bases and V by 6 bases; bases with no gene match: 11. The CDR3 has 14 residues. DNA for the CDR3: TGCAGTGCCTTAGGACAGGTGACCTCCTATGGCTACACCTTC. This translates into CSALGQVTSYGYTF.

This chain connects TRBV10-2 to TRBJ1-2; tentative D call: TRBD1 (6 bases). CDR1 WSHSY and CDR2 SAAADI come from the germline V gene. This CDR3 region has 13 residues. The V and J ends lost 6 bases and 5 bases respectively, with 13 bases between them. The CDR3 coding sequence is TGCGCCAGCAGGGGGAACAGGGCGTATGGCTACACCTTC. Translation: CASRGNRAYGYTF.

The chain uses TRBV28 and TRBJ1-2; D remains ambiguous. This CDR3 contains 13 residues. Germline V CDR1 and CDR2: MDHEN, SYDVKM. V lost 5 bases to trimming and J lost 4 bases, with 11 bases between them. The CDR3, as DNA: TGTGCCAGCAGTACCCCTAACACCTATGGCTACACCTTC. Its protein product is CASSTPNTYGYTF.

DNA of the CDR3: TGTGCCACCAGTCGGGGCCGAACGCAAGAGACCCAGTACTTC. Translating it yields CATSRGRTQETQYF. J is TRBJ2-5 and V is TRBV24-1; tentatively, D is TRBD1 or TRBD2 (5 bases each). Trimming took off 6 bases at V and 2 bases at J, with 12 bases between the two ends. The CDR3 extends over 14 amino acids. Germline V lookup: CDR1 KGHDR, CDR2 SFDVKD.

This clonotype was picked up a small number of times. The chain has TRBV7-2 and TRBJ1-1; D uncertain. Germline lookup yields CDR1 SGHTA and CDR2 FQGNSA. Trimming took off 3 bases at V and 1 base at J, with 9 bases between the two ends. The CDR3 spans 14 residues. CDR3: CASSFGAANTEAFF. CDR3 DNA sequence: TGTGCCAGCAGCTTCGGCGCAGCGAACACTGAAGCTTTCTTT.

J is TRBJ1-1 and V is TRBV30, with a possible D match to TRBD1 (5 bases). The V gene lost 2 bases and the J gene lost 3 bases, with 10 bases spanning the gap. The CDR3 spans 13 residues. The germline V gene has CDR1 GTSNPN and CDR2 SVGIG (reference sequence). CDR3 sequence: CAWSRGEDTEAFF. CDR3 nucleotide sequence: TGTGCCTGGAGTAGAGGGGAGGACACTGAAGCTTTCTTT.

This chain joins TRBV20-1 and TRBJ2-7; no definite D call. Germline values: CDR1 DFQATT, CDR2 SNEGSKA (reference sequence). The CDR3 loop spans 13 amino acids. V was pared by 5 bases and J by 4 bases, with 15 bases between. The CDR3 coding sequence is TGCAGTGCTCGTAAAGGGATTAGGTACGAGCAGTACTTC. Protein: CSARKGIRYEQYF.

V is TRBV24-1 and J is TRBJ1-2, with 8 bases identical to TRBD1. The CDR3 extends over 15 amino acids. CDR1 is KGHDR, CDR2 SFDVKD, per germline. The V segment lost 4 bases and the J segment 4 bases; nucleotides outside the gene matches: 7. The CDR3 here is CATSDETGDGYGYTF. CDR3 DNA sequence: TGTGCCACCAGTGACGAGACAGGGGACGGCTATGGCTACACCTTC.

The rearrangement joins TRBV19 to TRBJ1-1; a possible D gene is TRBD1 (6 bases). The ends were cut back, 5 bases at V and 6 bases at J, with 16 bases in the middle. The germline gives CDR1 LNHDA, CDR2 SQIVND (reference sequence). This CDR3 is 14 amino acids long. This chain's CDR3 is CASSSGGHGSEAFF. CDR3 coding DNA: TGTGCCAGTAGTTCGGGGGGACACGGATCTGAAGCTTTCTTT.

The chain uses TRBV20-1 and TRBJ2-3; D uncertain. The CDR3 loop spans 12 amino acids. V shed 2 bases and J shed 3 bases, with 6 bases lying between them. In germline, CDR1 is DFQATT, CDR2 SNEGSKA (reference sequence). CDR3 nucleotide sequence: TGCAGTGCTAGACTAGGAACAGATACGCAGTATTTT. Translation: CSARLGTDTQYF.

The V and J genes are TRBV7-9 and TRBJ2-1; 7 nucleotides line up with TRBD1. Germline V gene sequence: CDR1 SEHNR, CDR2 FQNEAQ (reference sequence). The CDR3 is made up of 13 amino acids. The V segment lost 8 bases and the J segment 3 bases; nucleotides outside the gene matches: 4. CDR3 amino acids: CASRRDSYNEQFF. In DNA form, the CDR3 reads TGTGCCAGCCGTAGGGACAGCTACAATGAGCAGTTCTTC.

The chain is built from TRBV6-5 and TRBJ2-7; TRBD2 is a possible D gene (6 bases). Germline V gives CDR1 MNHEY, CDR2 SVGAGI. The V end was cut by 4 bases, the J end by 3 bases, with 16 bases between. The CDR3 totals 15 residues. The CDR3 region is CASSSNRDWGYEQYF. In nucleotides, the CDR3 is TGTGCCAGCAGTTCCAACCGGGACTGGGGCTACGAGCAGTACTTC.

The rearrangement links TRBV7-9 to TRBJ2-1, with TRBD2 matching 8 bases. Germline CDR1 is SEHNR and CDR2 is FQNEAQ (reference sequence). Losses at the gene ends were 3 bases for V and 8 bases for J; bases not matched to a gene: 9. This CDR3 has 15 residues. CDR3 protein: CASSFLSGSGDEQFF. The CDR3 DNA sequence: TGTGCCAGCAGCTTTTTGAGCGGGAGTGGAGATGAGCAGTTCTTC.

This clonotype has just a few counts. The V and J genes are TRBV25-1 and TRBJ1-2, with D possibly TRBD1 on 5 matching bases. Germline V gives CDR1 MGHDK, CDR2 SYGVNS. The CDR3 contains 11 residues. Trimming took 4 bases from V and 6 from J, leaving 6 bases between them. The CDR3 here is CASSGGHGYTF. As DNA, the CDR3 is TGTGCCAGCAGTGGGGGACATGGCTACACCTTC.

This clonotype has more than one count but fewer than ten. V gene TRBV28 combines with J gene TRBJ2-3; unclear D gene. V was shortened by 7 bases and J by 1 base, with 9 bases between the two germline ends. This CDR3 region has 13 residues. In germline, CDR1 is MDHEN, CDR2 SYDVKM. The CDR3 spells CASKTGGTDTQYF. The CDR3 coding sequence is TGTGCCAGCAAGACGGGTGGCACAGATACGCAGTATTTT.

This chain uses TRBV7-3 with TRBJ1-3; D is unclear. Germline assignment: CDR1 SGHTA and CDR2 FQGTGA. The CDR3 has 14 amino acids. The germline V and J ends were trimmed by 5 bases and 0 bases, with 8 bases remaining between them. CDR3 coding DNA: TGTGCCAGCAGCCTCGGGATCTCTGGAAACACCATATATTTT. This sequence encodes CASSLGISGNTIYF.

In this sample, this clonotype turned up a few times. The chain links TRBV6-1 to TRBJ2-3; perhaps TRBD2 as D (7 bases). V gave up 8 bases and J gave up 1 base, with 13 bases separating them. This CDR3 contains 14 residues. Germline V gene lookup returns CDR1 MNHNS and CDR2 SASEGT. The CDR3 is CASGRGSGTDTQYF. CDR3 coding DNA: TGTGCCAGCGGGAGGGGGAGTGGCACAGATACGCAGTATTTT.